The rows below give T cell receptor beta chains drawn from one sample of a study of blood T cell repertoires in COVID-19. Here immunoSEQ multiplex PCR was the method, and the copy in TCRdb shows in-frame clones only, minus some. Of about 180,000 clones in the sample, about 83% were seen once. Sequencing was performed on peripheral blood. All receptors come from a human donor in a cohort sampled during active COVID-19. CDR3s include the opening cysteine and the closing phenylalanine or tryptophan. D genes are given only for firm matches. Where a row states a size, it is once, few, many or the class of an expanded clone; other rows omit it.

v_gene	j_gene	d_gene	abundance	CDR3aa	CDR3nt
TRBV5-1	TRBJ2-2	NA	NA	CASSSTGDTGELFF	TGCGCCAGCAGCTCAACAGGAGACACCGGGGAGCTGTTTTTT
TRBV6-5	TRBJ1-1	TRBD1	NA	CASSPLWTGPEAFF	TGTGCCAGCAGCCCGCTTTGGACAGGGCCTGAAGCTTTCTTT
TRBV7-9	TRBJ1-1	NA	NA	CASSLLAPRQGRGEAFF	TGTGCCAGCAGCTTATTAGCGCCCCGACAAGGGAGAGGTGAAGCTTTCTTT
TRBV19	TRBJ1-3	NA	NA	CASSIGEFSGNTIYF	TGTGCCAGTAGTATAGGGGAGTTCTCTGGAAACACCATATATTTT
TRBV19	TRBJ2-7	TRBD1	NA	CASRGQTTPYEQYF	TGTGCCAGCCGGGGACAGACAACACCCTACGAGCAGTACTTC
TRBV11-3	TRBJ2-1	TRBD2	NA	CASSTSGTLNEQFF	TGTGCCAGCAGTACTAGCGGGACTCTGAATGAGCAGTTCTTC
TRBV6-2/TRBV6-3	TRBJ1-1	TRBD1	NA	CASSYPGQGRHTEAFF	TGTGCCAGCAGTTACCCTGGACAGGGTCGGCACACTGAAGCTTTCTTT
TRBV3-1/TRBV3-2	TRBJ2-7	TRBD1	NA	CASSLGQGNYEQYF	TGTGCCAGCAGCCTCGGACAGGGAAACTACGAGCAGTACTTC
TRBV19	TRBJ2-7	NA	NA	CASSIAGTRDEQYF	TGTGCCAGTAGTATAGCGGGGACACGCGACGAGCAGTACTTC
TRBV6-5	TRBJ1-1	NA	NA	CASSYSKFRPNTEAFF	TGTGCCAGCAGTTACTCGAAATTCAGGCCGAACACTGAAGCTTTCTTT
TRBV27	TRBJ1-2	NA	NA	CASSLAGRNGYTF	TGTGCCAGCAGTTTAGCAGGGAGGAATGGCTACACCTTC
TRBV7-9	TRBJ1-2	TRBD1	NA	CASSQPGQGADGYTF	TGTGCCAGCAGCCAACCGGGACAGGGTGCGGATGGCTACACCTTC
TRBV7-2	TRBJ2-7	TRBD1	NA	CASSMDRAVSYEQYF	TGTGCCAGCAGCATGGACAGGGCGGTCTCCTACGAGCAGTACTTC
TRBV9	TRBJ1-1	NA	NA	CASSVAPGPNTEAFF	TGTGCCAGCAGCGTAGCTCCAGGGCCGAACACTGAAGCTTTCTTT
TRBV28	TRBJ2-5	TRBD1	NA	CASSRDRGETQYF	TGTGCCAGCAGCCGGGACAGGGGGGAGACCCAGTACTTC
TRBV5-8	TRBJ1-5	NA	NA	CASSLGYSEGNQPQHF	TGTGCCAGCAGCTTGGGGTACTCTGAGGGCAATCAGCCCCAGCATTTT
TRBV27	TRBJ2-7	TRBD1	NA	CASSKPGQGAYEQYF	TGTGCCAGCAGCAAACCGGGACAGGGGGCCTACGAGCAGTACTTC
TRBV27	TRBJ2-3	NA	NA	CATRDPGDTQYF	TGTGCTACCAGAGACCCGGGAGATACGCAGTATTTT
TRBV24-1	TRBJ2-3	NA	NA	CATSDLTSFTDTQYF	TGTGCCACCAGTGATTTGACTTCCTTCACAGATACGCAGTATTTT
TRBV19	TRBJ2-2	NA	few	CASSIERGFTGELFF	TGTGCCAGTAGTATAGAGCGGGGCTTCACCGGGGAGCTGTTTTTT
TRBV7-9	TRBJ1-3	NA	NA	CASSSQANSGNTIYF	TGTGCCAGCAGCTCACAGGCCAACTCTGGAAACACCATATATTTT
TRBV4-2	TRBJ1-5	NA	NA	CASSQDGAAENQPQHF	TGTGCCAGCAGCCAAGATGGAGCAGCTGAAAATCAGCCCCAGCATTTT
TRBV3-1/TRBV3-2	TRBJ2-2	NA	NA	CASSQLQGRGGELFF	TGTGCCAGCAGCCAACTACAGGGTCGGGGAGGGGAGCTGTTTTTT